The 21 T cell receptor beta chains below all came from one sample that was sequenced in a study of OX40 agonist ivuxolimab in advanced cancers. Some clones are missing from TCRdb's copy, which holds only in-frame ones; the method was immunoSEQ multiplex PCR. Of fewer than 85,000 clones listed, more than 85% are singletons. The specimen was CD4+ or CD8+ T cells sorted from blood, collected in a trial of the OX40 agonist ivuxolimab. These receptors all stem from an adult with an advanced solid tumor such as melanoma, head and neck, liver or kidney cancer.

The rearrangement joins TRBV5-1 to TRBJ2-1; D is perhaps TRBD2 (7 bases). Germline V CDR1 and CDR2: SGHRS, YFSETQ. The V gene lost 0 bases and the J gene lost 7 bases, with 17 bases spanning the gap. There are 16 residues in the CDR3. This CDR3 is CASSLEGGGARNEQFF. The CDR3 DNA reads TGCGCCAGCAGCTTGGAAGGAGGGGGGGCCCGGAATGAGCAGTTCTTC. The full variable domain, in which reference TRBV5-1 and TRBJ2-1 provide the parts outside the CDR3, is KAGVTQTPRYLIKTRGQQVTLSCSPISGHRSVSWYQQTPGQGLQFLFEYFSETQRNKGNFPGRFSGRQFSNSRSEMNVSTLELGDSALYLCASSLEGGGARNEQFFGPGTRLTVL.

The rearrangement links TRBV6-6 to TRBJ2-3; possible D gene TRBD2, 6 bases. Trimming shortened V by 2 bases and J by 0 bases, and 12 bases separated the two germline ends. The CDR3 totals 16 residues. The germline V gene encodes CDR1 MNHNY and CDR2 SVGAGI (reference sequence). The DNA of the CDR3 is TGTGCCAGCAGTTACCCCTCTAGCGCTAGCACAGATACGCAGTATTTT. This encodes CASSYPSSASTDTQYF.

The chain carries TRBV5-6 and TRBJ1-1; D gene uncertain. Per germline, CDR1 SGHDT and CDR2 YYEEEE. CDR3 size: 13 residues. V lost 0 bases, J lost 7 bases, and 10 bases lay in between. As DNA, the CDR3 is TGTGCCAGCAGCTTGGGAGGGATGAATGAAGCTTTCTTT. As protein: CASSLGGMNEAFF.

This chain's CDR3 is CASSVVRGDTGELFF. CDR3 nucleotide sequence: TGTGCCAGCAGTGTAGTGAGGGGGGACACCGGGGAGCTGTTTTTT. The J gene is TRBJ2-2, the V gene TRBV2; D might be TRBD1 or TRBD2, each matching 6 bases. Trimming removed 4 bases from V and 3 bases from J, with 12 bases in between. The CDR3 sequence is 15 residues long. Looked up from germline, CDR1 is SNHLY and CDR2 is FYNNEI.

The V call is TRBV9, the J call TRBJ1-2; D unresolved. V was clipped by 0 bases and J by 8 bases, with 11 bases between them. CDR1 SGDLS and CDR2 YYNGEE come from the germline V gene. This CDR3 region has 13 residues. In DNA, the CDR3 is TGTGCCAGCAGCGTAGATAGCGTGAGCGGCTACACCTTC. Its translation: CASSVDSVSGYTF.

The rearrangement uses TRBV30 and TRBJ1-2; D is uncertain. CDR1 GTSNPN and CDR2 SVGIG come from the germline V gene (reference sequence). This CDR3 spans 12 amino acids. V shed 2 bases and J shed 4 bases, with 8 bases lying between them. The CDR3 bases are TGTGCCTGGAGTATCGGCGGCTATGGCTACACCTTC. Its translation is CAWSIGGYGYTF.

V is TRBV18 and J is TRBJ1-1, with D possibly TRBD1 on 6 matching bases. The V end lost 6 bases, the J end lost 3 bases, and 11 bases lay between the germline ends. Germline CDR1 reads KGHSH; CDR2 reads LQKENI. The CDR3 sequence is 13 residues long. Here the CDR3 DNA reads TGTGCCAGCTCCACAGGGCATGACACTGAAGCTTTCTTT. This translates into CASSTGHDTEAFF.

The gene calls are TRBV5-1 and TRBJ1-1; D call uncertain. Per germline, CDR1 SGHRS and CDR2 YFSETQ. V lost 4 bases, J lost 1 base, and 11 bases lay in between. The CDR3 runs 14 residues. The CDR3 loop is CASSRMGGNTEAFF. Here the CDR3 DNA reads TGCGCCAGCAGCCGAATGGGAGGGAACACTGAAGCTTTCTTT.

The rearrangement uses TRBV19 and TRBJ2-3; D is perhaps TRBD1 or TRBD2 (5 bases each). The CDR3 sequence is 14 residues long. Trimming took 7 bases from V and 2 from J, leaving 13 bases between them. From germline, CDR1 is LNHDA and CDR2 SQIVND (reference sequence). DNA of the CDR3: TGTGCCAGTAAGTGGGACCGTCTCACAGATACGCAGTATTTT. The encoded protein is CASKWDRLTDTQYF. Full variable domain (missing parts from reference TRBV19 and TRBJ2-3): DGGITQSPKYLFRKEGQNVTLSCEQNLNHDAMYWYRQDPGQGLRLIYYSQIVNDFQKGDIAEGYSVSREKKESFPLTVTSAQKNPTAFYLCASKWDRLTDTQYFGPGTRLTVL.

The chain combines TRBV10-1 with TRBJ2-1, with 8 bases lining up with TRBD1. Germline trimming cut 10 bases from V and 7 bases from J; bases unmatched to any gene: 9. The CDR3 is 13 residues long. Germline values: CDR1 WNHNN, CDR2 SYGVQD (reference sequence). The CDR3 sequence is CATSRGLWNEQFF. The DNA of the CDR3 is TGCGCCACCAGCAGGGGGCTATGGAATGAGCAGTTCTTC.

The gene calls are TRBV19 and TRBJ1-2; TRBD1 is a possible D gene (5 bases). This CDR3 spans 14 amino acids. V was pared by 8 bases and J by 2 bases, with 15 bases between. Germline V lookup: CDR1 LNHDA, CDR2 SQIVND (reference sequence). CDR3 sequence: CASLERGRNYGYTF. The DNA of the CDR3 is TGTGCCAGTCTCGAGAGGGGCAGAAACTATGGCTACACCTTC.

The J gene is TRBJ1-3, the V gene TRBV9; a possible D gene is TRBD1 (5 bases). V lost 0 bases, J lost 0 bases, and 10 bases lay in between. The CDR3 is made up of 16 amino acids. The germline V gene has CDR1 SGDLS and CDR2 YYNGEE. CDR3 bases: TGTGCCAGCAGCGTAGGACTGACAGACTCTGGAAACACCATATATTTT. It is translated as CASSVGLTDSGNTIYF.

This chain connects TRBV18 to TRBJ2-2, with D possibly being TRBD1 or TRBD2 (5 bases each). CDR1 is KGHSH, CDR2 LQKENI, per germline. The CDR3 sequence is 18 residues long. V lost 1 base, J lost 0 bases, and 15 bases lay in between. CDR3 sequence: CASSPQLSWGTNTGELFF. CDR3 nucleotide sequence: TGTGCCAGCTCACCACAACTTTCGTGGGGGACGAACACCGGGGAGCTGTTTTTT.

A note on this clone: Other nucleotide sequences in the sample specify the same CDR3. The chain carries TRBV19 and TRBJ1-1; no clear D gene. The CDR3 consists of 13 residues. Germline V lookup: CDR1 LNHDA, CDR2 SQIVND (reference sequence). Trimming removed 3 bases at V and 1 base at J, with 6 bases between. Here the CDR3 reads CASSISGNTEAFF. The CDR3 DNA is TGTGCCAGTAGTATCTCTGGGAACACTGAAGCTTTCTTT.

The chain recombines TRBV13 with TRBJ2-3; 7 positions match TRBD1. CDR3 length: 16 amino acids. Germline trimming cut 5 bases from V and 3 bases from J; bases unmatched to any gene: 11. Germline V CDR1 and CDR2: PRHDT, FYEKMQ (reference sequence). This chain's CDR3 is CASSQSTGRKTDTQYF. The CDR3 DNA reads TGTGCCAGCAGCCAATCGACAGGGCGGAAAACAGATACGCAGTATTTT.

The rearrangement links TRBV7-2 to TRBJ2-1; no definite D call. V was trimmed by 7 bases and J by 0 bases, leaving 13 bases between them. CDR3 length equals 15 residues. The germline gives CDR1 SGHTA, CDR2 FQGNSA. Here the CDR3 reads CASITTPGSYNEQFF. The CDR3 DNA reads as TGTGCCAGCATTACCACTCCGGGCTCCTACAATGAGCAGTTCTTC.

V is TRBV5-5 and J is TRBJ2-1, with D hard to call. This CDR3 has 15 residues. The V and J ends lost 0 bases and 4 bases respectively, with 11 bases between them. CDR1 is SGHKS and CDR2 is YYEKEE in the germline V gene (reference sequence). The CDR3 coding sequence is TGTGCCAGCAGCTTGGGGGGTGGTCCGTACAATGAGCAGTTCTTC. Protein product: CASSLGGGPYNEQFF.

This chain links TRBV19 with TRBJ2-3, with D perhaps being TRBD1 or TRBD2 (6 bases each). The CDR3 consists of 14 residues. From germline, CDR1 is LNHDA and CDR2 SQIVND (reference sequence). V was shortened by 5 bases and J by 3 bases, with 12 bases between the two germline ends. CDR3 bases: TGTGCCAGTAGTGTGAGGGGGGCGACAGATACGCAGTATTTT. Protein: CASSVRGATDTQYF.

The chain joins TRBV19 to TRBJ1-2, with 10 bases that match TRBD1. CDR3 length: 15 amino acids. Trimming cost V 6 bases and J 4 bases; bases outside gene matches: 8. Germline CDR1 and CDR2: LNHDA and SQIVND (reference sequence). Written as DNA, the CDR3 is TGTGCCAGTAGGCCCGGACAGGGGGGCCTCTATGGCTACACCTTC. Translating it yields CASRPGQGGLYGYTF.

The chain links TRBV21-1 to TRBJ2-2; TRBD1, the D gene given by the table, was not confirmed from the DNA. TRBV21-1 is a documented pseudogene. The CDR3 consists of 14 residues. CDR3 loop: CASSKPGHAGELFF. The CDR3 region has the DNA TGTGCCAGCAGCAAACCGGGACACGCCGGGGAGCTGTTTTTT.

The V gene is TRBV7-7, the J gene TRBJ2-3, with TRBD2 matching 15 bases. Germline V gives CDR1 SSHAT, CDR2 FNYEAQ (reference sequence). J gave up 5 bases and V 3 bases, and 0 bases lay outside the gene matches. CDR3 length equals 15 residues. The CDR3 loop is CASSLGLAGGDTQYF. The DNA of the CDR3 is TGTGCCAGCAGCTTGGGACTAGCGGGAGGAGATACGCAGTATTTT.